This T cell receptor (beta chain) was recorded in a study of OX40 agonist ivuxolimab in advanced cancers. As for the study in general: Given to patients was ivuxolimab, an agonistic anti-OX40 (CD134) antibody. Partial response was recorded in three patients: one hepatocellular carcinoma and two cutaneous melanoma cases.

This clone was counted between two and nine times. Measured with immunoSEQ multiplex PCR; TCRdb has only the in-frame clones, and not every one. The sample contains about 82,000 clones, over 85% of which appear only once. The CDR3 contains 16 residues. Germline V lookup: CDR1 SEHNR, CDR2 FQNEAQ (reference sequence). V dropped 5 bases and J dropped 8; count of bases not matched to a gene: 12. The sequences come from CD4+ or CD8+ T cells sorted from blood, collected in a trial of the OX40 agonist ivuxolimab. The gene calls are TRBV7-9 and TRBJ2-1, with 10 bases lining up with TRBD1. The sequence came from an adult with an advanced solid tumor such as melanoma, head and neck, liver or kidney cancer. CDR3: CASSPRGTGDSYEQFF. The DNA for the CDR3 is TGTGCCAGCAGCCCCCGTGGGACAGGGGATAGTTATGAGCAGTTCTTC.